Presented here are 21 T cell receptor beta chains from one specimen sequenced in a study of blood T cell repertoires in COVID-19. Produced via immunoSEQ multiplex PCR; TCRdb's table is partial and in-frame only. This sample has roughly 250,000 clones; roughly 87% occur once, and the top ten carry about 6.9%. Sequences were obtained from PBMCs or T cells enriched from blood (not recorded which). The receptors come from a woman younger than 45 with acute COVID-19.

On this clone itself: Other DNA sequences in this specimen translate into the identical CDR3. J is TRBJ2-7 and V is TRBV7-9, with 9 bases matching TRBD2. The CDR3 sequence is 14 residues long. The germline V gene encodes CDR1 SEHNR and CDR2 FQNEAQ (reference sequence). Trimming cost V 5 bases and J 0 bases; bases outside gene matches: 2. CDR3 protein: CASSLSGSSYEQYF. The CDR3 bases are TGTGCCAGCAGCCTTAGCGGGAGCTCCTACGAGCAGTACTTC.

With respect to this clone: The identical CDR3 is also encoded by other nucleotide sequences in the sample. V is TRBV29-1 and J is TRBJ2-5, with D unresolved. Germline CDR1 SQVTM, CDR2 ANQGSEA. V was trimmed by 1 base and J by 5 bases, leaving 5 bases between them. The length of the CDR3 is 11 residues. The CDR3 loop is CSVEVRETQYF. The DNA of the CDR3 is TGCAGCGTTGAAGTCCGGGAGACCCAGTACTTC.

CDR3 residues: CAISGTSGGSSYNEQFF. The DNA of the CDR3 is TGTGCCATCAGCGGGACTAGCGGGGGGAGCTCCTACAATGAGCAGTTCTTC. This rearrangement joins TRBV10-3 to TRBJ2-1, with 15 bases identical to TRBD2. CDR1 is ENHRY and CDR2 is SYGVKD in the germline V gene. J was trimmed by 0 bases and V by 6 bases; bases with no gene match: 3. This CDR3 contains 17 residues.

The V and J genes are TRBV4-3 and TRBJ2-7; 8 bases match TRBD2. Trimming at V came to 0 bases and at J to 2 bases, leaving 6 bases not matched to a gene. This CDR3 comprises 16 residues. Germline CDR1 LGHNA, CDR2 YSLEER. Written as DNA, the CDR3 is TGCGCCAGCAGCCAAGATTACACTAGCGGAACCTACGAGCAGTACTTC. Encoded protein: CASSQDYTSGTYEQYF.

The chain recombines TRBV27 with TRBJ2-3; 9 bases are shared with TRBD2. V dropped 0 bases and J dropped 4; count of bases not matched to a gene: 5. This CDR3 spans 16 amino acids. The germline V gene has CDR1 MNHEY and CDR2 SMNVEV (reference sequence). The CDR3 spells CASSLSSGLAPDTQYF. The CDR3 nucleotides are TGTGCCAGCAGTTTATCGTCGGGACTAGCCCCAGATACGCAGTATTTT.

This clone showed up just a few times. The chain is built from TRBV7-9 and TRBJ2-1, with TRBD2 identical over 11 bases. V lost 5 bases and J lost 5; bases outside the gene matches: 8. The CDR3 is 16 amino acids. CDR1 is SEHNR, CDR2 FQNEAQ, per germline (reference sequence). The CDR3 sequence: CASSSPASGGHNEQFF. CDR3 in DNA: TGTGCCAGCAGCAGCCCGGCTAGCGGGGGGCACAATGAGCAGTTCTTC.

This chain uses TRBV29-1 with TRBJ2-3; TRBD2 matches at 10 bases. Trimming took 7 bases from V and 6 from J; bases not matched to a gene: 22. CDR3 size: 18 residues. Per germline, CDR1 SQVTM and CDR2 ANQGSEA. The CDR3 loop reads CSAESSGGWPSSSDTQYF. CDR3 bases: TGCAGCGCCGAGAGTAGCGGGGGGTGGCCTAGTTCCTCGGATACGCAGTATTTT.

This rearrangement joins TRBV11-2 to TRBJ2-7, with 7 bases that match TRBD1. CDR3 size: 16 residues. V shed 5 bases and J 2 bases; nucleotides not matched to a gene: 12. Germline lookup yields CDR1 SGHAT and CDR2 FQNNGV. The DNA for the CDR3 is TGTGCCAGCAGCGCCCTTACCGGGACAGTTCCCTACGAGCAGTACTTC. Translating gives CASSALTGTVPYEQYF.

The chain is built from TRBV29-1 and TRBJ2-2; a weak D match, TRBD2 (5 bases). The CDR3 is made up of 14 amino acids. Between the trimmed V and J ends, which lost 6 bases and 0 bases, there was a span of 11 bases. Germline values: CDR1 SQVTM, CDR2 ANQGSEA. The CDR3 nucleotides read TGCAGCGTCACTAGTCCCTCGAACACCGGGGAGCTGTTTTTT. Translating it yields CSVTSPSNTGELFF.

The chain has TRBV9 and TRBJ1-5, with D hard to call. Trimming pared 2 bases from V and 3 bases from J, leaving 12 bases between. Looked up from germline, CDR1 is SGDLS and CDR2 is YYNGEE. The CDR3 is 15 residues long. CDR3 residues: CASSVAGNPNQPQHF. The CDR3 bases are TGTGCCAGCAGCGTCGCGGGGAACCCCAATCAGCCCCAGCATTTT.

The chain employs TRBV28 and TRBJ1-4; possible D gene TRBD1, 5 bases. Germline CDR1 reads MDHEN; CDR2 reads SYDVKM. This CDR3 contains 16 residues. V was cut by 2 bases and J by 2 bases, with 12 bases left in between. The CDR3 nucleotides are TGTGCCAGCAGTTTAGTCTGGGGGGGGACTAATGAAAAACTGTTTTTT. It encodes CASSLVWGGTNEKLFF.

This sequence joins TRBV11-3 and TRBJ2-3, with a possible D match to TRBD1 (6 bases). Per germline, CDR1 SGHNT and CDR2 YENEEA. The CDR3 consists of 14 residues. V was clipped by 5 bases and J by 2 bases, with 11 bases between them. The CDR3 spells CASSLGQNTDTQYF. The CDR3 DNA is TGTGCCAGCAGCCTCGGACAGAACACAGATACGCAGTATTTT.

This clone has a single count. V and J are TRBV19 and TRBJ2-5; the D gene is possibly TRBD1 (5 bases). In germline, CDR1 is LNHDA, CDR2 SQIVND (reference sequence). V lost 4 bases, J lost 4 bases, and 13 bases lay in between. The CDR3 extends over 14 amino acids. CDR3: CASSNPGLGETQYF. Written as DNA, the CDR3 is TGTGCCAGTAGTAATCCAGGGTTGGGAGAGACCCAGTACTTC.

The chain couples TRBV7-9 to TRBJ1-2; D may be TRBD1 (6 bases). The CDR3 totals 13 residues. From germline, CDR1 is SEHNR and CDR2 FQNEAQ (reference sequence). V was trimmed by 7 bases and J by 7 bases, leaving 16 bases between them. CDR3 bases: TGTGCCAGCAACAGGGCCTCTCCAGGTGGCTACACCTTC. It encodes CASNRASPGGYTF.

This rearrangement joins TRBV28 to TRBJ2-5, with a weak D call TRBD1 (5 bases). The germline gives CDR1 MDHEN, CDR2 SYDVKM. V lost 3 bases and J 5 bases, leaving 19 bases between the germline ends. This CDR3 comprises 16 residues. DNA for the CDR3: TGTGCCAGCAGTTTTGGCGACCCTCAGGGCTCGGAGACCCAGTACTTC. Encoded protein: CASSFGDPQGSETQYF.

V gene TRBV15 combines with J gene TRBJ2-1; TRBD2 agrees at 7 bases. CDR3 length: 16 amino acids. Germline V CDR1 and CDR2: LNHNV, YYDKDF (reference sequence). J was trimmed by 3 bases and V by 0 bases; bases with no gene match: 5. Written as DNA, the CDR3 is TGTGCCACCAGCAGAGATTACGGCGGGAGCTACAATGAGCAGTTCTTC. It encodes CATSRDYGGSYNEQFF.

V usage is TRBV6-5 and J usage is TRBJ2-3; D is ambiguous. Germline values: CDR1 MNHEY, CDR2 SVGAGI. This CDR3 spans 11 amino acids. V dropped 7 bases and J dropped 10 bases, with 12 bases sitting between them. CDR3 DNA: TGTGCCAGCATAGGAGAGGTTTCGCAGTATTTT. It yields the protein CASIGEVSQYF.

The chain combines TRBV7-8 with TRBJ2-3; TRBD1 agrees at 7 bases. In germline, CDR1 is SGHVS, CDR2 FQNEAQ. The junction had 18 bases not matched to a gene; V was cut back by 3 bases and J by 3 bases. The CDR3 spans 19 residues. The CDR3 DNA reads as TGTGCCAGCAGCTTCCCGCTCGATACCAGCCAGGGGGATACAGATACGCAGTATTTT. It is translated as CASSFPLDTSQGDTDTQYF.

The genes are TRBV5-6 and TRBJ1-4; possibly TRBD1 for D (5 bases). The CDR3 totals 15 residues. Germline assignment: CDR1 SGHDT and CDR2 YYEEEE. V was cut by 1 base and J by 6 bases, with 13 bases left in between. DNA of the CDR3: TGTGCCAGCAGCTTGCTGGGGCAAGATGATGAAAAACTGTTTTTT. Translated: CASSLLGQDDEKLFF.

The gene calls are TRBV21-1 and TRBJ2-3; TRBD1 is taken as the D call from the table, unchecked against the DNA. TRBV21-1 is a documented pseudogene. This CDR3 is 19 amino acids long. Written as DNA, the CDR3 is TGTGCCAGCAGCAATAAGACAGGGACTTTTCCTTCCGGGACAGATACGCAGTATTTT. Protein product: CASSNKTGTFPSGTDTQYF.

This clone was recorded only once. V gene TRBV25-1 combines with J gene TRBJ2-1; D possibly corresponds to TRBD1 (5 bases). Deletions cut 4 bases from V and 9 bases from J, with 13 bases between. The CDR3 is 13 amino acids. CDR1 is MGHDK and CDR2 is SYGVNS in the germline V gene. The CDR3 bases are TGTGCCAGCAGTGGGCAGGGTTCAAGTGAGCAGTTCTTC. It translates to CASSGQGSSEQFF.